This TCR beta chain was found in a study of T-cell memory formation after mild COVID-19. In its sample, this clonotype was seen a few times. V lost 0 bases, J lost 2 bases, and 4 bases lay in between. Germline V lookup: CDR1 SGHRS, CDR2 YFSETQ. The CDR3 has 13 residues. Each CDR3 protein gets one entry after TCRdb re-called the 5' RACE reads with MiXCR. The table lists about 440,000 distinct CDR3 sequences, around 19% of them singletons, with more than 8% in the top ten. The V and J genes are TRBV5-1 and TRBJ2-3; no clear D gene. What was sequenced was PBMCs or a T cell subset sorted from them (not recorded which). This receptor was taken from an adult woman who had mild COVID-19 (a few samples of this study predate the infection). Cell type and time point are not known. The CDR3 DNA follows: TGCGCCAGCAGCTTGGCCCACACAGATACGCAGTATTTT. Its protein product is CASSLAHTDTQYF.